This T cell receptor beta chain was identified during a study of cytomegalovirus exposure and HLA in healthy donors. Overall study results and limits: A later analysis linked a missense variant in DCLRE1C to the trimming of TCR beta V and J genes. In a later analysis, a genetic analysis reported fewer productive-TCR N-insertions in an Asian-associated ancestry cluster than the cohort average. It was likely that a cluster of highly shared sequence variants was a sequencing artifact.

PCR amplification relied on 60 Vbeta primers (plus 13 Jbeta primers). Only in-frame clones appear in the TCRdb table, and some are missing; sequencing was by immunoSEQ multiplex PCR. The sample has around 200,000 clones; 80% are singletons. Comment on this clone: Its antigen remains unidentified.

While unrecorded immune exposures were likely, the donors were nominally healthy when sampled. With 0 bases removed from V and 0 bases from J, the gap between germline ends came to 8 bases. The germline CDR1 and CDR2 sequences are LNHDA and SQIVND (reference sequence). CDR3 length: 15 residues. The chain employs TRBV19 and TRBJ1-1; a possible D gene is TRBD1 (5 bases). The material sequenced was PBMCs. The source is a boy younger than 18 in good health and CMV-seronegative. CDR3 protein: CASSIEDRMNTEAFF. The CDR3 bases are TGTGCCAGTAGTATAGAAGACAGAATGAACACTGAAGCTTTCTTT.